A single sample is the source of the 30 T cell receptor beta chains below, sequenced in a study of CD8 T cells in Susac syndrome. A quantity of roughly 0.5 to 1 ug RNA underwent reverse transcription using random hexamers. TCRdb reanalysed the immunoSEQ multiplex PCR reads using MiXCR and keeps one entry per CDR3 protein. The sample holds hundreds of thousands of distinct CDR3 sequences, approximately 85% seen once. Material: CD8+ T cells from PBMCs. Receptors originate from a human donor with multiple sclerosis.

This rearrangement joins TRBV6-2 or TRBV6-3 to TRBJ1-2; 9 bases are a match to TRBD1. The length of the CDR3 is 17 residues. The trim removed 7 bases at V and 4 bases at J, leaving 16 bases unmatched. Germline values: CDR1 MNHEY, CDR2 SVGEGT. DNA for the CDR3: TGTGCCAGCATCCACCGGGACAGGGCTACTCGAGGCTATGGCTACACCTTC. This translates into CASIHRDRATRGYGYTF.

The chain couples TRBV24-1 to TRBJ2-2; 7 bases are shared with TRBD1. V lost 7 bases to trimming and J lost 4 bases; unmatched junction nucleotides: 5. The CDR3 extends over 14 amino acids. Germline values: CDR1 KGHDR, CDR2 SFDVKD. DNA for the CDR3: TGTGCCACCAGCGGGGACAGCCTCACCGGGGAGCTGTTTTTT. It codes for CATSGDSLTGELFF.

This clonotype was picked up a small number of times. CDR3 residues: CASSFRTRGETQYF. In nucleotides, the CDR3 is TGTGCCAGCAGCTTCCGCACCAGGGGTGAGACCCAGTACTTC. The rearrangement links TRBV7-9 to TRBJ2-5, with D possibly matching TRBD1 (6 bases). The CDR3 has 14 amino acids. The V end lost 3 bases, the J end lost 5 bases, and 13 bases lay between the germline ends. Germline CDR1 reads SEHNR; CDR2 reads FQNEAQ (reference sequence).

This chain uses TRBV4-2 with TRBJ2-1; 11 nucleotides align to TRBD2. With V trimmed by 4 bases and J by 9 bases, 8 bases remained unmatched. This CDR3 comprises 15 residues. Germline V CDR1 and CDR2: LGHNA, YNFKEQ. CDR3 sequence reads: CASSPTSGSGGEQFF. CDR3 sequence (DNA): TGTGCCAGCAGCCCAACTAGCGGGAGTGGCGGTGAGCAGTTCTTC.

This clonotype was counted a few times. This chain links TRBV7-9 with TRBJ2-7, with D maybe TRBD2 (5 bases). The V and J ends lost 6 bases and 3 bases respectively, with 12 bases between them. Germline V CDR1 and CDR2: SEHNR, FQNEAQ (reference sequence). The length of the CDR3 is 13 residues. The CDR3 reads CASRPPRGYEQYF. CDR3 DNA: TGTGCCAGCAGGCCTCCACGGGGCTACGAGCAGTACTTC.

This chain links TRBV19 with TRBJ1-4, with D possibly TRBD1 on 6 matching bases. V was shortened by 4 bases and J by 4 bases, with 16 bases between the two germline ends. CDR1 LNHDA and CDR2 SQIVND come from the germline V gene (reference sequence). This CDR3 spans 16 amino acids. The CDR3 loop is CASSSYDEGVNEKLFF. DNA of the CDR3: TGTGCCAGTAGTAGTTACGACGAGGGGGTTAATGAAAAACTGTTTTTT. The full variable domain, completed using reference TRBV19 and TRBJ1-4, is DGGITQSPKYLFRKEGQNVTLSCEQNLNHDAMYWYRQDPGQGLRLIYYSQIVNDFQKGDIAEGYSVSREKKESFPLTVTSAQKNPTAFYLCASSSYDEGVNEKLFFGSGTQLSVL.

Only a few counts were recorded for this clonotype. This chain joins TRBV10-3 and TRBJ2-2; 8 nucleotides align to TRBD1. The CDR3 totals 15 residues. From germline, CDR1 is ENHRY and CDR2 SYGVKD. After removal of 7 bases from V and 6 bases from J, the junction contained 10 bases not matched to a gene. The CDR3 sequence is CAIKEGQGAAGELFF. Here the CDR3 DNA reads TGTGCCATCAAGGAAGGGCAGGGGGCCGCCGGGGAGCTGTTTTTT.

The V and J genes are TRBV28 and TRBJ2-7, with D perhaps TRBD1 or TRBD2 (6 bases each). Trimming pared 2 bases from V and 7 bases from J, leaving 12 bases between. CDR3 size: 13 residues. CDR1 and CDR2 from the germline V gene are MDHEN and SYDVKM. This CDR3 is CASSLPGAEEQYF. DNA of the CDR3: TGTGCCAGCAGTTTACCGGGGGCTGAAGAGCAGTACTTC.

V and J are TRBV28 and TRBJ2-1, with 10 bases aligning to TRBD2. The CDR3 length is 14 residues. V shed 2 bases, J shed 9 bases, and the junction held 4 bases outside the gene matches. Germline lookup yields CDR1 MDHEN and CDR2 SYDVKM. This CDR3 reads CASSLQREGGEQFF. CDR3 nucleotides: TGTGCCAGCAGTTTACAGCGGGAGGGCGGTGAGCAGTTCTTC.

This clonotype was observed once. CDR3 DNA sequence: TGTGCCAGCAGCGGGGGGGCGGGCGGCAATGAGCAGTTCTTC. Translated, it gives CASSGGAGGNEQFF. The chain carries TRBV11-2 and TRBJ2-1, with a weak D call TRBD2 (7 bases). Germline values: CDR1 SGHAT, CDR2 FQNNGV. Between the trimmed V and J ends, which lost 5 bases and 6 bases, there was a span of 14 bases. CDR3 length: 14 amino acids.

This chain uses TRBV19 with TRBJ2-5; 10 bases are shared with TRBD2. J lost 5 bases, V lost 3 bases, and 0 bases had no gene match. The CDR3 spans 13 residues. Germline values: CDR1 LNHDA, CDR2 SQIVND (reference sequence). The CDR3 sequence: CASSMGLAETQYF. In DNA form, the CDR3 reads TGTGCCAGTAGTATGGGACTAGCGGAGACCCAGTACTTC.

This clonotype was detected only once. V gene TRBV29-1 combines with J gene TRBJ1-2, with a possible D match to TRBD1 (5 bases). The V and J ends lost 0 bases and 5 bases respectively, with 16 bases between them. The CDR3 is 15 residues long. The germline gives CDR1 SQVTM, CDR2 ANQGSEA. CDR3 amino acids: CSVEEPGRLRYGYTF. CDR3 sequence (DNA): TGCAGCGTTGAAGAGCCAGGGAGGCTTAGGTATGGCTACACCTTC.

The chain recombines TRBV27 with TRBJ2-7, with D unclear. V lost 3 bases to trimming and J lost 1 base, with 7 bases between them. This CDR3 region has 13 residues. The V gene's germline CDR1 is MNHEY and CDR2 SMNVEV (reference sequence). This CDR3 is CASSFDGSYEQYF. The CDR3, as DNA: TGTGCCAGCAGTTTCGACGGGTCCTACGAGCAGTACTTC.

The chain carries TRBV27 and TRBJ1-1; perhaps TRBD1 as D (6 bases). The CDR3 loop spans 13 amino acids. Germline assignment: CDR1 MNHEY and CDR2 SMNVEV (reference sequence). V was pared by 3 bases and J by 6 bases, with 11 bases between. The CDR3: CASSFNRVAEAFF. Written as DNA, the CDR3 is TGTGCCAGCAGTTTTAACAGGGTGGCTGAAGCTTTCTTT.

The V gene is TRBV12-3 or TRBV12-4, the J gene TRBJ1-4; D gene uncertain. The V and J ends lost 7 bases and 0 bases respectively, with 6 bases between them. The CDR3 runs to 13 residues. CDR3 coding DNA: TGTGCCAGCACCGAGGCAACTAATGAAAAACTGTTTTTT. Amino acids: CASTEATNEKLFF.

The chain joins TRBV9 to TRBJ2-1; 11 bases match TRBD2. Germline CDR1 is SGDLS and CDR2 is YYNGEE. CDR3 length equals 19 residues. V gave up 0 bases and J gave up 8 bases; unmatched junction bases: 16. The CDR3 loop reads CASSVGAGWVTSGRYEQFF. CDR3 sequence (DNA): TGTGCCAGCAGCGTAGGGGCGGGGTGGGTAACTAGCGGGAGATATGAGCAGTTCTTC.

This chain joins TRBV30 and TRBJ2-4; TRBD1 is a possible D gene (5 bases). V lost 0 bases and J 0 bases, leaving 12 bases between the germline ends. The CDR3 contains 16 residues. CDR1 and CDR2 (germline): GTSNPN, SVGIG (reference sequence). This chain's CDR3 is CAWSVTGTLAKNIQYF. The CDR3 region has the DNA TGTGCCTGGAGTGTAACAGGAACTCTAGCCAAAAACATTCAGTACTTC.

The CDR3: CASSPPWAGGTDTQYF. The CDR3 nucleotides read TGTGCCAGCAGCCCCCCCTGGGCGGGGGGCACAGATACGCAGTATTTT. The J gene is TRBJ2-3, the V gene TRBV11-2; 7 bases map to TRBD2. The CDR3 is made up of 16 amino acids. V was pared by 5 bases and J by 1 base, with 9 bases of the junction left unmatched. Germline V CDR1 and CDR2: SGHAT, FQNNGV.

CDR3: CSARDIIGGLETQYF. DNA of the CDR3: TGCAGTGCTAGAGATATAATAGGCGGTTTGGAGACCCAGTACTTC. The V call is TRBV20-1, the J call TRBJ2-5; D is undetermined. This CDR3 has 15 residues. V was clipped by 0 bases and J by 5 bases, with 16 bases between them. Germline loops: CDR1 DFQATT, CDR2 SNEGSKA (reference sequence).

The chain joins TRBV28 to TRBJ2-5; D is possibly TRBD2 (5 bases). From germline, CDR1 is MDHEN and CDR2 SYDVKM. The ends were cut back, 6 bases at V and 2 bases at J, with 13 bases in the middle. This CDR3 contains 14 residues. CDR3 sequence (DNA): TGTGCCAGCAGGAAACGGACTTTACAAGAGACCCAGTACTTC. Protein: CASRKRTLQETQYF. Using reference TRBV28 and TRBJ2-5 for the parts outside the CDR3, the full variable domain is DVKVTQSSRYLVKRTGEKVFLECVQDMDHENMFWYRQDPGLGLRLIYFSYDVKMKEKGDIPEGYSVSREKKERFSLILESASTNQTSMYLCASRKRTLQETQYFGPGTRLLVL.

V and J are TRBV27 and TRBJ1-6; no definite D call. CDR1 MNHEY and CDR2 SMNVEV come from the germline V gene (reference sequence). V shed 5 bases and J shed 14 bases, with 13 bases lying between them. There are 12 residues in the CDR3. CDR3 nucleotide sequence: TGTGCCAGCAGTAGCCCAACGGGCGCCCTCCACTTT. Translated, it gives CASSSPTGALHF.

J is TRBJ2-5 and V is TRBV7-9; TRBD2 is a possible D gene (6 bases). The CDR3 spans 16 residues. Germline assignment: CDR1 SEHNR and CDR2 FQNEAQ (reference sequence). V lost 1 base and J 1 base, leaving 13 bases between the germline ends. The CDR3 spells CASSLGGWTIQETQYF. The CDR3 nucleotides read TGTGCCAGCAGCTTAGGGGGATGGACTATCCAAGAGACCCAGTACTTC.

This sequence joins TRBV19 and TRBJ2-1; perhaps TRBD2 as D (7 bases). Germline V gives CDR1 LNHDA, CDR2 SQIVND (reference sequence). The CDR3 is 17 amino acids. V lost 0 bases, J lost 6 bases, and 18 bases lay in between. The CDR3 loop is CASSIEGGLAEVNEQFF. Written as DNA, the CDR3 is TGTGCCAGTAGTATAGAGGGGGGGCTAGCGGAAGTCAATGAGCAGTTCTTC.

The CDR3 region has the DNA TGTGCCACCAGTGGGGCCATGACAGGGGGCGAACTCTACGAGCAGTACTTC. It is translated as CATSGAMTGGELYEQYF. The gene calls are TRBV24-1 and TRBJ2-7; 10 bases are a match to TRBD1. This CDR3 comprises 17 residues. CDR1 KGHDR and CDR2 SFDVKD come from the germline V gene. Losses at the gene ends were 5 bases for V and 3 bases for J; bases not matched to a gene: 12.

This chain uses TRBV19 with TRBJ2-7; possible D gene TRBD2, 6 bases. The germline CDR1 and CDR2 sequences are LNHDA and SQIVND (reference sequence). CDR3 length: 14 residues. The V gene lost 6 bases and the J gene lost 2 bases, with 14 bases spanning the gap. The CDR3 spells CASRSTGVPYEQYF. Here the CDR3 DNA reads TGTGCCAGTAGGTCAACGGGAGTCCCCTACGAGCAGTACTTC.

The rearrangement links TRBV2 to TRBJ2-5; either TRBD1 or TRBD2 may fit D (5 bases each). The V end lost 7 bases, the J end lost 4 bases, and 13 bases lay between the germline ends. Germline V lookup: CDR1 SNHLY, CDR2 FYNNEI. CDR3 length: 13 residues. The CDR3 protein is CASKPGPRETQYF. In DNA, the CDR3 is TGTGCCAGCAAGCCGGGGCCCCGAGAGACCCAGTACTTC.

V and J are TRBV30 and TRBJ2-7, with a possible D match to TRBD1 (5 bases). The CDR3 has 14 residues. Germline V CDR1 and CDR2: GTSNPN, SVGIG (reference sequence). Trimming pared 6 bases from V and 1 base from J, leaving 16 bases between. Written as DNA, the CDR3 is TGTGCCTGTCATTTGACAGTCAATTCCTACGAGCAGTACTTC. Translated, it gives CACHLTVNSYEQYF.

This clonotype was seen only once. The V and J genes are TRBV3-1 and TRBJ2-1; D is undetermined. The germline V gene has CDR1 LGHDT and CDR2 YNNKEL (reference sequence). The CDR3 covers 14 residues. Trimming removed 0 bases at V and 7 bases at J, with 10 bases between. CDR3 amino acids: CASSQDPRQNEQFF. The CDR3 DNA reads TGTGCCAGCAGCCAAGACCCACGCCAAAATGAGCAGTTCTTC.

The V call is TRBV11-2, the J call TRBJ2-1, with 9 positions matching TRBD2. Germline assignment: CDR1 SGHAT and CDR2 FQNNGV. V was pared by 1 base and J by 7 bases, with 23 bases of the junction left unmatched. The CDR3 extends over 21 amino acids. The chain's CDR3 is CASSLVLPSGNILAPGNEQFF. The CDR3 DNA follows: TGTGCCAGCAGCTTAGTTTTGCCTAGCGGGAATATCCTAGCGCCCGGGAATGAGCAGTTCTTC.

J is TRBJ2-7 and V is TRBV5-1; 13 nucleotides agree with TRBD2. The V segment lost 3 bases and the J segment 5 bases; nucleotides outside the gene matches: 2. Germline V lookup: CDR1 SGHRS, CDR2 YFSETQ. There are 14 residues in the CDR3. In DNA form, the CDR3 reads TGCGCCAGCAGCTGGACTAGCGGGAGCAACGAGCAGTACTTC. It encodes CASSWTSGSNEQYF. The entire variable domain, with the rest obtained from reference TRBV5-1 and TRBJ2-7, is as follows: KAGVTQTPRYLIKTRGQQVTLSCSPISGHRSVSWYQQTPGQGLQFLFEYFSETQRNKGNFPGRFSGRQFSNSRSEMNVSTLELGDSALYLCASSWTSGSNEQYFGPGTRLTVT.